This is a list of T cell receptor beta chains from one sample in a study of cytomegalovirus exposure and HLA in healthy donors. Assay: immunoSEQ multiplex PCR; the TCRdb copy retains only in-frame clones and omits some. The sample holds 150,000 to 200,000 clones, around 65% seen once. Sequencing was carried out using PBMCs. These receptors all stem from a woman between 40 and 55 years old in good health and CMV-seropositive. Each CDR3 is given with its conserved first and last residue. D genes are given only for firm matches. Clone size is given for some rows only: seen once, a few or many times, or a class if the clone is expanded.

abundance	v_gene	j_gene	d_gene	CDR3aa	CDR3nt
NA	TRBV7-3	TRBJ2-3	NA	CASSLAGGTRDTQYF	TGTGCCAGCAGCTTAGCGGGCGGGACGCGGGATACGCAGTATTTT
NA	TRBV7-9	TRBJ2-3	TRBD2	CASSFPSGGTDTQYF	TGTGCCAGCAGCTTCCCTAGCGGGGGCACAGATACGCAGTATTTT
NA	TRBV6-5	TRBJ2-7	TRBD1	CASSYERGPFQQYF	TGTGCCAGCAGTTACGAGAGGGGGCCCTTCCAGCAGTACTTC
few	TRBV7-9	TRBJ2-7	TRBD2	CASSPGTSNYEQYF	TGTGCCAGCAGTCCTGGGACTAGTAACTACGAGCAGTACTTC
NA	TRBV18	TRBJ1-1	TRBD1	CASSPGTGRGTTEAFF	TGTGCCAGCTCACCCGGGACAGGGAGGGGAACTACTGAAGCTTTCTTT
few	TRBV29-1	TRBJ1-2	TRBD1	CSVGGQGSAYGYTF	TGCAGCGTTGGCGGACAGGGGAGTGCCTATGGCTACACCTTC
NA	TRBV29-1	TRBJ2-5	TRBD2	CSVVGGGETQYF	TGCAGCGTTGTCGGGGGGGGAGAGACCCAGTACTTC
few	TRBV28	TRBJ1-5	NA	CASSFGREAQHF	TGTGCCAGCAGTTTCGGCCGGGAGGCCCAGCATTTT
few	TRBV9	TRBJ1-1	TRBD1	CASSDRGNTEAFF	TGTGCCAGCAGTGACAGGGGGAACACTGAAGCTTTCTTT
few	TRBV2	TRBJ2-7	TRBD1	CASTSTGGVYEQYF	TGTGCCAGTACATCTACAGGGGGCGTCTACGAGCAGTACTTC
few	TRBV6-1	TRBJ2-7	NA	CASSEAIGYEQYF	TGTGCCAGCAGTGAAGCCATCGGTTACGAGCAGTACTTC
NA	TRBV5-1	TRBJ2-5	TRBD2	CASSSPGLAGETQYF	TGCGCCAGCAGCTCTCCGGGACTAGCGGGAGAGACCCAGTACTTC
few	TRBV20-1	TRBJ1-1	NA	CSGVGGGAFF	TGCAGCGGCGTAGGAGGCGGAGCTTTCTTT